These T cell receptor beta chains were read from a single sample in a study of blood T cell repertoires in COVID-19. TCRdb's copy holds only in-frame clones and misses some; the assay was immunoSEQ multiplex PCR. The sample has 130,000 or so clones; around 77% are singletons. Material: peripheral blood. These receptors all come from a human donor in a cohort sampled during active COVID-19. Both conserved end residues are part of each CDR3. Fields, in order: J gene, V gene, CDR3 protein.

TRBJ1-1,TRBV14,CASSQGRIARQGSTEAFF
TRBJ2-5,TRBV5-1,CASSLARPGETQYF
TRBJ2-3,TRBV30,CAWSVTGTDTQYF
TRBJ1-4,TRBV6-5,CASSYSTWGGNEKLFF
TRBJ1-1,TRBV6-6,CASLIREGTEAFF
TRBJ2-5,TRBV5-4,CASSLEGSRSGTQYF
TRBJ2-2,TRBV2,CASVRAGGRSGELFF
TRBJ2-2,TRBV6-5,CASRGTLNTGELFF
TRBJ1-1,TRBV6-5,CASSYGQPHTEAFF
TRBJ1-1,TRBV19,CASSIVQAGGAFF
TRBJ2-7,TRBV11-2,CASSLDRRTGEQYF
TRBJ1-5,TRBV6-5,CASSYGRNQPQHF
TRBJ1-5,TRBV28,CASSRQAVQPQHF
TRBJ2-7,TRBV5-6,CASSLAGVSSYEQYF
TRBJ1-2,TRBV28,CASQGNGGYTF
TRBJ1-1,TRBV7-3,CASSLTGQLMNTEAFF
TRBJ2-1,TRBV11-1,CASSSLGGSYNEQFF
TRBJ1-6,TRBV6-5,CASISTGGISPLHF
TRBJ1-3,TRBV6-5,CASRPNRDYGNTIYF
TRBJ1-3,TRBV19,CASSQGNTIYF
TRBJ2-1,TRBV19,CASSIPGTASYNEQFF